This entry features one TCR beta chain sequence. The PCR ran on 60 Vbeta and 13 Jbeta primers. Assay: immunoSEQ multiplex PCR; the TCRdb copy retains only in-frame clones and omits some. The sample has approximately 300,000 clones, 84% seen once. The data stem from a study of cytomegalovirus exposure and HLA in healthy donors. The CDR3 runs to 16 residues. Trimming stripped 2 bases from V and 1 base from J, with 14 bases between. Germline V gives CDR1 MDHEN, CDR2 SYDVKM. The clonotype was recovered from a middle-aged woman in good health and CMV-seropositive. Sequencing was performed on PBMCs. The V gene is TRBV28, the J gene TRBJ2-5; perhaps TRBD1 as D (6 bases). CDR3 nucleotide sequence: TGTGCCAGCAGTTTAGCCCTCGGACAGTTCCAAGAGACCCAGTACTTC. Amino acids: CASSLALGQFQETQYF.